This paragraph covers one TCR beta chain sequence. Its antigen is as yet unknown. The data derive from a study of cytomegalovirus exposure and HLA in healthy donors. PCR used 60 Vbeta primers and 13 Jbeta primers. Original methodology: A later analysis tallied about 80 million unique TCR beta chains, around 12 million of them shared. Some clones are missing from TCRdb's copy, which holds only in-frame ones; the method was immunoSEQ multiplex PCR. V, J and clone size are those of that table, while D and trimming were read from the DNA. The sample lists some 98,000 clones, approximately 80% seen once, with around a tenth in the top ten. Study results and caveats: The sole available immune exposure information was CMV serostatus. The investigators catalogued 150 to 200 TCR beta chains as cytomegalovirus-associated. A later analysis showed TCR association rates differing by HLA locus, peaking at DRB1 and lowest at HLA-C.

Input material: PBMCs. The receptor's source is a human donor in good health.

DNA of the CDR3: TGTGCCAGCACCGGACTAGCGGATGAAAAGGTGGAGAGTTACAATGAGCAGTTCTTC. Translated, it gives CASTGLADEKVESYNEQFF. The rearrangement uses TRBV28 and TRBJ2-1, with TRBD2 identical over 10 bases. The CDR3 length is 19 residues. The germline CDR1 and CDR2 sequences are MDHEN and SYDVKM. V gave up 7 bases and J gave up 4 bases; unmatched junction bases: 19.